The sequence of this T cell receptor beta chain was determined in a study of beta chain features in type 1 diabetes. This clone was observed at least ten times. V lost 5 bases to trimming and J lost 7 bases, with 24 bases between them. CDR3 length equals 18 residues. CDR1 is MNHEY, CDR2 SMNVEV, per germline (reference sequence). The investigators reverse transcribed all of the isolated RNA, so they sequenced expressed TCRB transcripts. Sequenced by immunoSEQ multiplex PCR; TCRdb stores in-frame clones only, minus some. The table has about 140,000 clones, roughly 10% seen once. The chain carries TRBV27 and TRBJ1-6; D not certain. The clonotype was recovered from a woman in her thirties or forties in good health. Sequencing input: central memory CD4+ T cells from blood. CDR3 coding DNA: TGTGCCAGCAGTCTGAACTATCGGAGCAGGAGAGGGAATTCACCCCTCCACTTT. Its translation: CASSLNYRSRRGNSPLHF.